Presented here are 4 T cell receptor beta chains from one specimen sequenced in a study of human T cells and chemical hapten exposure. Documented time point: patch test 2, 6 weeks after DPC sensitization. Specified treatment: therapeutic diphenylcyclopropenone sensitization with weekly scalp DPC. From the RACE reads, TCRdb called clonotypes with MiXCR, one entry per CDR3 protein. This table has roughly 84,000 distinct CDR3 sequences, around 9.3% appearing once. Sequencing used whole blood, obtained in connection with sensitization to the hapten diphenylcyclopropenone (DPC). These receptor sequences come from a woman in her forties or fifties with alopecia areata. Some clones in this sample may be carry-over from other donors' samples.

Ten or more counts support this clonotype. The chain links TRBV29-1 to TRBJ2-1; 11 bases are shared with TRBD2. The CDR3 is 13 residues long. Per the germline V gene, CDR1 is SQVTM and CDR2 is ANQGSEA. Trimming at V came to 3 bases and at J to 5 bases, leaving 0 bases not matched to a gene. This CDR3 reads CSVEGLADNEQFF. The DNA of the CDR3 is TGCAGCGTTGAGGGACTAGCGGACAATGAGCAGTTCTTC.

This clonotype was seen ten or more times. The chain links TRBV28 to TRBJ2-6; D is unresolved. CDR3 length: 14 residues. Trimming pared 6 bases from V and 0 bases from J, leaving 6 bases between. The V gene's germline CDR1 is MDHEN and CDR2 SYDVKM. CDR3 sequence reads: CASSVNSGANVLTF. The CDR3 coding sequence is TGTGCCAGCAGCGTTAACTCTGGGGCCAACGTCCTGACTTTC.

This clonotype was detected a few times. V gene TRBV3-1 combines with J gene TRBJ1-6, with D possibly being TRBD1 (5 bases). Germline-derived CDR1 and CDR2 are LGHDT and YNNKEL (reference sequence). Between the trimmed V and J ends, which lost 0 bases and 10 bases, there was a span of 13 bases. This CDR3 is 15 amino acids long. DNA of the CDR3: TGTGCCAGCAGCCAAGATTGGGGGACGGAATCACCCCTCCACTTT. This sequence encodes CASSQDWGTESPLHF. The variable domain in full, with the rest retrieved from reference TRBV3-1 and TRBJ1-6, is DTAVSQTPKYLVTQMGNDKSIKCEQNLGHDTMYWYKQDSKKFLKIMFSYNNKELIINETVPNRFSPKSPDKAHLNLHINSLELGDSAVYFCASSQDWGTESPLHFGNGTRLTVT.

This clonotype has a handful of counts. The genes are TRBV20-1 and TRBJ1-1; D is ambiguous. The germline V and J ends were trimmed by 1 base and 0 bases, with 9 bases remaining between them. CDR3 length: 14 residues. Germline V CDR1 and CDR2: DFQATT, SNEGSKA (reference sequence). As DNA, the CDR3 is TGCAGTGCTAGAGGCGCCATTATGAACACTGAAGCTTTCTTT. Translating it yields CSARGAIMNTEAFF.